This section outlines one T cell receptor (beta chain) sequence together with its context. The sample originates from a study of blood T cell repertoires in COVID-19. About the research overall: Italy, Spain and the United States were the sources of the convalescent and acute COVID-19 samples.

Individuals drawn from 24 US areas were about 18 to 100 years old. Assignment of participants to cohorts was predicated upon participant-reported clinical history. Produced via immunoSEQ multiplex PCR; TCRdb's table is partial and in-frame only. The sample carries 140,000 or so clones, around 87% recorded once. Sequencing input: PBMCs or T cells enriched from blood (not recorded which). The source of this sequence is a man aged 55-75 years who had recovered from COVID-19.

The CDR3 loop is CASSPSTTNTGELFF. The CDR3 coding sequence is TGTGCCAGCAGCCCCTCGACAACGAACACCGGGGAGCTGTTTTTT. The V gene is TRBV25-1, the J gene TRBJ2-2; D not certain. The CDR3 loop spans 15 amino acids. Trimming cost V 6 bases and J 0 bases, with 11 bases left between them. Germline V gene lookup returns CDR1 MGHDK and CDR2 SYGVNS.